This T cell receptor beta chain was sequenced during a study of CD8 T cells in Susac syndrome. About this clonotype itself: The antigen remains unidentified.

Study outcomes and limitations: That the number of individuals in its TCR sequencing and HLA analysis was relatively small was acknowledged by the study.

Germline V CDR1 and CDR2: MNHNS, SASEGT. With 5 bases clipped from V and 4 bases from J, the junction kept 9 bases outside the gene matches. CDR3 length: 15 amino acids. When the RNA was reverse transcribed, random hexamers were used with an input of roughly 0.45 to 1 ug. MiXCR was run by TCRdb on the immunoSEQ multiplex PCR reads, yielding one entry per CDR3 protein. This sample has hundreds of thousands of distinct CDR3 sequences, with roughly 93% found just once. The chain links TRBV6-1 to TRBJ1-2; TRBD1 aligns across 8 bases. The source is a human donor with multiple sclerosis. The sequenced sample consisted of CD4+ T cells from PBMCs. The CDR3 loop is CASSTHDRGGYGYTF. The CDR3 region has the DNA TGTGCCAGCAGTACCCACGACAGGGGAGGCTATGGCTACACCTTC.